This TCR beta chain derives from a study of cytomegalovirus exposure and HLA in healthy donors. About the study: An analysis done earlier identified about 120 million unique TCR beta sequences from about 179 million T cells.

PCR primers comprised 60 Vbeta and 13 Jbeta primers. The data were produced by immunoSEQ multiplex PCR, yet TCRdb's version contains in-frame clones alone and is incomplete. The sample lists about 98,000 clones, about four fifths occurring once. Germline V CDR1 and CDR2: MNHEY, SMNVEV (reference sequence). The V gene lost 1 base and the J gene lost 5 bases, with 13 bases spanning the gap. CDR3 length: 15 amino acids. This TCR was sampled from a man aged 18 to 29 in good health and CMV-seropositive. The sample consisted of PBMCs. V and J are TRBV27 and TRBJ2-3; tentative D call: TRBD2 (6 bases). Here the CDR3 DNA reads TGTGCCAGCAGTTTATTCGGGGGAGGTAGAGATACGCAGTATTTT. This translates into CASSLFGGGRDTQYF.